Given below is one TCR beta chain in context. Its antigen is currently unknown. The data were obtained in a study of cytomegalovirus exposure and HLA in healthy donors. Study conclusions and caveats: Some public TCRs appeared in many individuals, while most sequences were rare.

PCR amplification relied on 60 Vbeta primers (plus 13 Jbeta primers). Method: immunoSEQ multiplex PCR; TCRdb's copy keeps in-frame clones and lacks some. The repertoire holds 150,000 to 200,000 clones, around 80% seen once, with around 6.5% in the top ten. Sequencing was carried out using PBMCs. The origin of this receptor is a male donor in good health and CMV-seropositive.

CDR3 coding DNA: TGTGCCAGCAGCGGGGGACAGGGTGGGACTAATGAAAAACTGTTTTTT. As protein: CASSGGQGGTNEKLFF. V is TRBV9 and J is TRBJ1-4; 9 nucleotides match TRBD1. The CDR3 contains 16 residues. Losses at the gene ends were 3 bases for V and 2 bases for J; bases not matched to a gene: 5. Germline-derived CDR1 and CDR2 are SGDLS and YYNGEE.